This T cell receptor (beta chain) was identified in a study of shared clonotypes between healthy human individuals (dated by TCRdb to 2020 to 2021). Study-wide context: The cohort included a few men and a couple of women between 18 and 49 years of age. Per donor, three plates each were used for CD4 naive and CD4 memory, two for CD8 naive, and one for CD8 memory. To estimate repertoire size and how much clonotype sharing occurs between individuals, the study deeply sequenced the blood TCR repertoires of about 5 healthy adults. To increase sequencing depth and limit assay-specific biases, different laboratories used diverse techniques to prepare libraries and sequence TCR repertoires. Each donor's leukapheresis produced roughly between about 0.9 and 9.5 billion PBMCs.

What the study reported, not specific to this receptor: Rarefaction of sorted-subset datasets indicated incomplete sequencing despite the large sequencing depth. Larger estimated clonotype richness was generally found for naive subsets than for memory subsets. About 5% of naive CD4, 3.5% of naive CD8, roughly 2.4% of memory CD4, and about 0.4% of memory CD8 clonotypes were shared across several donors. Based on pairwise subsampling, the degree of clonotype sharing among donors was expected to be affected by sequencing depth. Clonotypes shared by all four sorted-subset donors showed higher generation probabilities than non-shared clonotypes. The genetic and exposure-history diversity represented was limited by the small number of donors. Only blood was sampled, and tissue TCR repertoires likely differ from those in blood.

The germline V gene encodes CDR1 WNHNN and CDR2 SYGVQD (reference sequence). The CDR3 sequence holds 15 residues, the cysteine and phenylalanine included. The kept DNA is CDR3 alone, 45 bases in frame from the first base. V and J lose 0 bases and 6 bases, and a span of 13 bases separates them. The donors were healthy, HIV-negative adults with no recently reported acute infections or vaccinations. All donors were Caucasian adults living in Nashville, Tennessee, USA. CD4+ T cells were enriched through magnetic negative selection, after which naive cells were positively selected on CD45RA and the remaining negative fraction served as the memory subset. After blood collection by leukapheresis, PBMCs were isolated using Ficoll-Histopaque density gradient centrifugation and then cryopreserved in the vapor phase of liquid nitrogen. Analytical flow cytometry was used to check the purity and quantity of each magnetically sorted T cell population. Genomic DNA was isolated from each sorted fraction and quantified by UV absorbance on a Nanodrop 2000c.

Points on this clone: Its binding antigen is unknown. No much larger clone is present one base from it, and per-base qualities are unavailable.

Using the deep immunoSEQ assay, multiplex PCR amplified TCR CDR3 regions from genomic DNA. Extracted genomic DNA from each cell subset was spread evenly across all wells of several immunoSEQ 96-well plates, with each plate serving as a replicate. For sorted subsets, approximately 200 ng of genomic DNA, equivalent to around 29,000 T cell genomes, went into each replicate PCR. Purified libraries were measured with a Qubit 3.0 fluorometer, size-checked on a Bioanalyzer 2100, and measured again with the KAPA Library Quantification kit. Each immunoSEQ 96-well plate was sequenced on its own single-read 150-cycle Illumina NextSeq 550 flow cell. On the study's bioinformatics: Because the immunoSEQ output held only junctional sequences and lacked quality scores, the filtering could not match the filtering applied to full-length reads. Sequences were annotated with PyIR, a Python wrapper for IgBLAST v1.9, and V/J genes and CDR3 were assigned using IMGT germline references. Any read was removed if the V/J assignment was weak (E-value above 1e-6), the CDR3 was missing, or the read contained stop codons, out-of-frame junctions, or ambiguous translated residues. V3J clonotypes were defined as sequences sharing the same inferred V gene, J gene, and CDR3 amino acid sequence. The percentage overlap between two repertoires was calculated by dividing the number of shared unique clonotypes by the size of the smaller repertoire. Three approaches were used to assess repertoire richness: RTK rarefaction, the Chao1 estimator, and Recon v2.1 estimates of unobserved clonotypes. OLGA was used to compute generation probabilities for all TCRbeta clonotypes that the gDNA method yielded from a handful of donors. TCRdb re-hosts the immuneACCESS table, in-frame sequences only. Its copies lack some clones; in the studies checked, an unresolved V gene accounts for under half of them, and the cause for the rest is not known. The V and J calls and clone size are taken from that table; D and trimming were inferred from the DNA. The sample table holds 950,000 to 1,100,000 clones, of which about 80% were seen once. The ten largest clones add up to less than 1.5% of the sample.

Recombination joined TRBV10-1 with TRBJ2-3; the D gene remains uncertain. This TCR derives from a man younger than 30 in good health. The sample comprised memory CD4+ T cells sorted from blood. Explained via the paper, the cell subset or site label denotes: CD45RA-negative fraction. The CDR3 reads CASSESLGAWDTQYF. The DNA reads TGCGCCAGCAGTGAGTCCCTGGGTGCGTGGGATACGCAGTATTTT.